These 22 T cell receptor beta chains share one sample of origin, sequenced in a study of T cell changes during pregnancy in multiple sclerosis (dated by TCRdb to the late 2010s). Receptor amplification or capture employed the immunoSEQ multiplex PCR assay. The table comes from immuneACCESS by way of TCRdb, which keeps in-frame sequences with V and J called. Part of the clones is missing from these tables; in studies checked, under half for an unresolved V gene and the rest for unknown reasons. A total of under 40,000 clones appear in this sample, approximately 93% of them only once. Around 8.8% of the sample lies in the top ten. The source was CD8+ T cells from peripheral blood mononuclear cells, collected in the third trimester of pregnancy. Source of these receptors: a female donor with multiple sclerosis, enrolled in a pregnancy study.

The CDR3 here is CASSPGGLGEQFF. DNA of the CDR3: TGTGCCAGTAGCCCGGGGGGGCTCGGCGAGCAGTTCTTC. The genes are TRBV19 and TRBJ2-1, with 8 positions matching TRBD2. V shed 6 bases and J 10 bases; nucleotides not matched to a gene: 8. Germline CDR1 and CDR2: LNHDA and SQIVND (reference sequence). This CDR3 has 13 residues. The whole variable domain, filled in from reference TRBV19 and TRBJ2-1, reads DGGITQSPKYLFRKEGQNVTLSCEQNLNHDAMYWYRQDPGQGLRLIYYSQIVNDFQKGDIAEGYSVSREKKESFPLTVTSAQKNPTAFYLCASSPGGLGEQFFGPGTRLTVL.

This clone was picked up one time. This chain connects TRBV9 to TRBJ1-1; unclear D gene. The CDR3 runs to 12 residues. V lost 0 bases to trimming and J lost 3 bases, with 3 bases between them. The germline gives CDR1 SGDLS, CDR2 YYNGEE. CDR3 sequence reads: CASSVGDTEAFF. DNA for the CDR3: TGTGCCAGCAGCGTAGGAGACACTGAAGCTTTCTTT.

The rearrangement links TRBV4-1 to TRBJ2-6, with TRBD1 as a possible D gene (6 bases). V lost 0 bases, J lost 0 bases, and 12 bases lay in between. The germline V gene has CDR1 MGHRA and CDR2 YSYEKL. The length of the CDR3 is 18 residues. The CDR3 sequence is CASSQEQGQSSGANVLTF. The CDR3 bases are TGCGCCAGCAGCCAAGAGCAGGGGCAAAGCTCTGGGGCCAACGTCCTGACTTTC.

The chain has TRBV7-2 and TRBJ2-3; 11 nucleotides align to TRBD2. Looked up from germline, CDR1 is SGHTA and CDR2 is FQGNSA. The CDR3 has 15 residues. The V segment lost 5 bases and the J segment 4 bases; nucleotides outside the gene matches: 5. The CDR3 protein is CASSGSGGAADTQYF. DNA of the CDR3: TGTGCCAGCAGCGGTAGCGGGGGGGCTGCAGATACGCAGTATTTT.

The V gene is TRBV7-8, the J gene TRBJ2-7, with D hard to call. CDR1 and CDR2 (germline): SGHVS, FQNEAQ. Trimming pared 5 bases from V and 1 base from J, leaving 15 bases between. The CDR3 spans 15 residues. This CDR3 reads CASSPRTEGSYEQYF. The CDR3 bases are TGTGCCAGCAGCCCCAGAACAGAAGGTTCCTACGAGCAGTACTTC.

J is TRBJ2-2 and V is TRBV9, with D possibly TRBD1 on 6 matching bases. With 0 bases removed from V and 1 base from J, the gap between germline ends came to 13 bases. Germline assignment: CDR1 SGDLS and CDR2 YYNGEE. This CDR3 has 17 residues. The CDR3 is CASSVVGQGLNTGELFF. The CDR3 DNA reads as TGTGCCAGCAGCGTAGTAGGGCAGGGGTTGAACACCGGGGAGCTGTTTTTT.

This chain uses TRBV7-9 with TRBJ2-7, with 7 bases identical to TRBD1. The V gene end was trimmed by 5 bases and the J gene end by 7 bases; junction bases not matched to a gene: 11. The CDR3 totals 14 residues. CDR1 and CDR2 from the germline V gene are SEHNR and FQNEAQ (reference sequence). CDR3 DNA: TGTGCCAGCAGCCACACAGGGGACACGAGGGAGCAGTACTTC. Residues: CASSHTGDTREQYF.

CDR3 loop: CATTNEGEKLFF. The CDR3 DNA reads TGTGCCACTACTAACGAGGGCGAAAAACTGTTTTTT. J is TRBJ1-4 and V is TRBV15, with D hard to call. Germline V gene data show CDR1 as LNHNV and CDR2 as YYDKDF (reference sequence). The CDR3 contains 12 residues. V was cut by 9 bases and J by 8 bases, with 13 bases left in between.

The gene calls are TRBV5-1 and TRBJ1-2; possible D gene TRBD1, 5 bases. Deletions cut 5 bases from V and 5 bases from J, with 10 bases between. The CDR3 is 12 residues long. Germline V gene data show CDR1 as SGHRS and CDR2 as YFSETQ. The CDR3 region is CASSGEGYGYTF. CDR3 coding DNA: TGCGCCAGCAGTGGGGAGGGGTATGGCTACACCTTC. Supplemented by reference TRBV5-1 and TRBJ1-2, the full variable domain reads KAGVTQTPRYLIKTRGQQVTLSCSPISGHRSVSWYQQTPGQGLQFLFEYFSETQRNKGNFPGRFSGRQFSNSRSEMNVSTLELGDSALYLCASSGEGYGYTFGSGTRLTVV.

The chain employs TRBV7-9 and TRBJ2-1; D gene unclear. The CDR3 is made up of 18 amino acids. Germline CDR1 is SEHNR and CDR2 is FQNEAQ (reference sequence). V lost 5 bases, J lost 0 bases, and 20 bases lay in between. The CDR3 bases are TGTGCCAGCAGCCCCATATTAGTGGTGCCCCTCTCCTACAATGAGCAGTTCTTC. As protein: CASSPILVVPLSYNEQFF.

This chain connects TRBV18 to TRBJ1-4; D not certain. This CDR3 contains 14 residues. V gave up 3 bases and J gave up 4 bases, with 9 bases separating them. Germline CDR1 KGHSH, CDR2 LQKENI. This chain's CDR3 is CASSPPGINEKLFF. CDR3 sequence (DNA): TGTGCCAGCTCACCCCCAGGCATTAATGAAAAACTGTTTTTT.

The count of this clone is one. This chain joins TRBV21-1 and TRBJ2-7; the table names TRBD2, a call not compared with the DNA. TRBV21-1 constitutes a pseudogene. The CDR3 covers 19 residues. CDR3 protein: CASRRGTSGGAEGYHEQYF. The CDR3 DNA reads as TGTGCCAGCAGAAGAGGTACTAGCGGGGGGGCGGAGGGATACCACGAGCAGTACTTC.

The chain carries TRBV7-9 and TRBJ2-3, with 7 bases fitting TRBD1. After removal of 5 bases from V and 0 bases from J, the junction contained 5 bases not matched to a gene. The length of the CDR3 is 15 residues. CDR1 and CDR2 from the germline V gene are SEHNR and FQNEAQ (reference sequence). The CDR3 loop is CASSLGTASTDTQYF. In DNA form, the CDR3 reads TGTGCCAGCAGCCTAGGGACAGCTAGCACAGATACGCAGTATTTT.

This chain uses TRBV4-1 with TRBJ1-2; the D gene is possibly TRBD1 (6 bases). The CDR3 has 17 residues. V shed 0 bases and J shed 5 bases, with 19 bases lying between them. Per germline, CDR1 MGHRA and CDR2 YSYEKL. The CDR3 here is CASSQELAGARIYGYTF. As DNA, the CDR3 is TGCGCCAGCAGCCAAGAATTGGCGGGGGCCCGCATATATGGCTACACCTTC.

The chain uses TRBV6-1 and TRBJ2-3; 9 nucleotides line up with TRBD2. CDR3 size: 19 residues. CDR1 is MNHNS and CDR2 is SASEGT in the germline V gene. The V segment lost 2 bases and the J segment 4 bases; nucleotides outside the gene matches: 16. The CDR3, as DNA: TGTGCCAGCAGTGAATCTGGGCGAGGCGGGGGGGCCTACGCAGATACGCAGTATTTT. It is translated as CASSESGRGGGAYADTQYF.

The chain couples TRBV5-6 to TRBJ2-7; weak D call: TRBD2 (6 bases). CDR3 length: 13 residues. CDR1 is SGHDT and CDR2 is YYEEEE in the germline V gene. V lost 0 bases and J 6 bases, leaving 10 bases between the germline ends. The CDR3 DNA sequence: TGTGCCAGCAGCTTGGCCCAGGGAGGCGAGCAGTACTTC. Amino acid sequence: CASSLAQGGEQYF.

The J gene is TRBJ2-5, the V gene TRBV6-1; 11 bases match TRBD2. The J segment lost 2 bases and the V segment lost 5 bases, leaving 1 base of the junction unmatched. Per the germline V gene, CDR1 is MNHNS and CDR2 is SASEGT. The CDR3 totals 14 residues. CDR3 residues: CASSTSGGQETQYF. The CDR3 bases are TGTGCCAGCAGTACTAGCGGGGGTCAAGAGACCCAGTACTTC.

This chain uses TRBV4-1 with TRBJ2-7, with TRBD1 matching 12 bases. V lost 1 base to trimming and J lost 6 bases; unmatched junction nucleotides: 4. The germline gives CDR1 MGHRA, CDR2 YSYEKL. CDR3 size: 15 residues. The CDR3 loop reads CASSQAGTGGGEQYF. The CDR3, as DNA: TGCGCCAGCAGCCAAGCTGGGACAGGGGGCGGCGAGCAGTACTTC.

V is TRBV7-9 and J is TRBJ2-1; weak D call: TRBD2 (6 bases). CDR3 length: 16 residues. The V end was cut by 8 bases, the J end by 0 bases, with 17 bases between. Germline V CDR1 and CDR2: SEHNR, FQNEAQ (reference sequence). The CDR3 region is CASGGSGSSSYNEQFF. In DNA form, the CDR3 reads TGTGCCAGCGGCGGAAGCGGGTCTAGCTCCTACAATGAGCAGTTCTTC.

The chain joins TRBV19 to TRBJ2-7; 7 bases match TRBD1. V was clipped by 4 bases and J by 2 bases; unmatched bases: 2. Per the germline V gene, CDR1 is LNHDA and CDR2 is SQIVND (reference sequence). The CDR3 is 13 amino acids. The DNA for the CDR3 is TGTGCCAGTAGTAAGGGGGCCGCCTACGAGCAGTACTTC. Encoded protein: CASSKGAAYEQYF.

The chain uses TRBV6-5 and TRBJ2-7, with TRBD2 matching over 9 bases. The germline CDR1 and CDR2 sequences are MNHEY and SVGAGI. CDR3 size: 13 residues. The V gene end was trimmed by 10 bases and the J gene end by 2 bases; junction bases not matched to a gene: 6. CDR3 amino acids: CANRRGGTYEQYF. The DNA for the CDR3 is TGTGCCAACCGGCGGGGGGGTACCTACGAGCAGTACTTC.

This sequence joins TRBV9 and TRBJ2-1; 9 bases line up with TRBD1. The CDR3 consists of 16 residues. The germline gives CDR1 SGDLS, CDR2 YYNGEE. After removal of 0 bases from V and 8 bases from J, the junction contained 9 bases not matched to a gene. CDR3 sequence reads: CASSVARTGDRDEQFF. The CDR3 DNA follows: TGTGCCAGCAGCGTAGCTCGGACAGGGGATCGTGATGAGCAGTTCTTC.